A single sample is the source of the 10 T cell receptor beta chains below, sequenced in a study of patients and donors after allogeneic stem cell transplantation. TCRdb reprocessed the RT-PCR reads via MiXCR and lists one record per CDR3 protein. The profile shows some 880,000 distinct CDR3 sequences, roughly 18% of them singletons. Material for sequencing was blood, either unsorted or a sorted T cell fraction (not recorded which). These receptors all come from a human donor who was either an allogeneic HSCT recipient or a stem cell or donor lymphocyte infusion donor (not recorded which). It is not recorded whose cells these are; they may come from a transplant donor.

This clonotype was counted many times. This chain uses TRBV19 with TRBJ1-5, with a possible D match to TRBD1 (5 bases). CDR3 length: 13 residues. CDR1 and CDR2 from the germline V gene are LNHDA and SQIVND (reference sequence). Trimming removed 6 bases from V and 2 bases from J, with 8 bases in between. CDR3 bases: TGTGCCAGTAGCAGGGATCGCAATCAGCCCCAGCATTTT. Protein: CASSRDRNQPQHF.

In its sample, this clonotype was seen a few times. The chain is built from TRBV6-5 and TRBJ1-1, with a weak D call TRBD1 (5 bases). CDR1 is MNHEY and CDR2 is SVGAGI in the germline V gene. Trimming shortened V by 3 bases and J by 4 bases, and 18 bases separated the two germline ends. This CDR3 spans 16 amino acids. CDR3 residues: CASSYREIRRGTEAFF. The CDR3 bases are TGTGCCAGCAGTTATAGGGAGATCAGGAGGGGCACTGAAGCTTTCTTT.

The chain joins TRBV2 to TRBJ2-1, with D possibly matching TRBD1 (5 bases). V was cut by 8 bases and J by 4 bases, with 12 bases left in between. The CDR3 sequence is 13 residues long. Germline loops: CDR1 SNHLY, CDR2 FYNNEI. In DNA, the CDR3 is TGTGCCAGCGGACACTACGAATACAATGAGCAGTTCTTC. Amino acid sequence: CASGHYEYNEQFF.

The table lists this clonotype with a few counts. The chain has TRBV12-5 and TRBJ2-1, with TRBD1 matching 7 bases. The J segment lost 2 bases and the V segment lost 1 base, leaving 2 bases of the junction unmatched. This CDR3 is 15 amino acids long. Germline loops: CDR1 LGHNT, CDR2 FRNRAP. CDR3: CASGLEGGTYNEQFF. CDR3 nucleotides: TGTGCTAGTGGTTTGGAAGGGGGCACCTACAATGAGCAGTTCTTC.

The chain has TRBV10-3 and TRBJ1-3; tentative D call: TRBD1 (5 bases). CDR3 length: 14 residues. V was trimmed by 5 bases and J by 3 bases, leaving 11 bases between them. CDR1 is ENHRY and CDR2 is SYGVKD in the germline V gene. The CDR3 nucleotides read TGTGCCATCAGTTACCGGGACCATGGAAACACCATATATTTT. This encodes CAISYRDHGNTIYF.

This sequence joins TRBV24-1 and TRBJ1-2; D remains unclear. V lost 0 bases, J lost 6 bases, and 7 bases lay in between. CDR1 is KGHDR, CDR2 SFDVKD, per germline. There are 13 residues in the CDR3. The CDR3 sequence: CATSDLTLDGYTF. CDR3 bases: TGTGCCACCAGTGATTTGACCTTGGATGGCTACACCTTC.

This clonotype was seen at least ten times. CDR3 region: CASSQDFRGGEQYF. The CDR3 nucleotides read TGTGCCAGCAGCCAAGATTTTCGGGGGGGCGAGCAGTACTTC. The rearrangement joins TRBV4-2 to TRBJ2-7; TRBD2 matches 8 bases. This CDR3 region has 14 residues. Germline V gene sequence: CDR1 LGHNA, CDR2 YNFKEQ. The V segment lost 0 bases and the J segment 6 bases; nucleotides outside the gene matches: 4.

This clonotype was counted only a few times. V is TRBV6-5 and J is TRBJ2-2; D ambiguous. This CDR3 comprises 16 residues. Trimming left V 2 bases short and J 0 bases short, with 10 bases between. Germline-derived CDR1 and CDR2 are MNHEY and SVGAGI. The CDR3, as DNA: TGTGCCAGCAGTTACGGTATACCTTCGAACACCGGGGAGCTGTTTTTT. This encodes CASSYGIPSNTGELFF.

The chain couples TRBV19 to TRBJ2-1; tentative D call: TRBD2 (5 bases). Germline V gene data show CDR1 as LNHDA and CDR2 as SQIVND (reference sequence). CDR3 length: 15 amino acids. V lost 1 base and J lost 5, with 12 bases in between. This chain's CDR3 is CASSIAATNHNEQFF. The CDR3 coding sequence is TGTGCCAGTAGTATAGCAGCGACTAATCACAATGAGCAGTTCTTC.

This clonotype turned up a few times. In DNA, the CDR3 is TGTGCCAGCAGCCACGTAGAGCCCTACGAGCAGTACTTC. It is translated as CASSHVEPYEQYF. The rearrangement links TRBV7-9 to TRBJ2-7; D is uncertain. Trimming left V 5 bases short and J 2 bases short, with 10 bases between. The CDR3 consists of 13 residues. Germline-derived CDR1 and CDR2 are SEHNR and FQNEAQ (reference sequence).